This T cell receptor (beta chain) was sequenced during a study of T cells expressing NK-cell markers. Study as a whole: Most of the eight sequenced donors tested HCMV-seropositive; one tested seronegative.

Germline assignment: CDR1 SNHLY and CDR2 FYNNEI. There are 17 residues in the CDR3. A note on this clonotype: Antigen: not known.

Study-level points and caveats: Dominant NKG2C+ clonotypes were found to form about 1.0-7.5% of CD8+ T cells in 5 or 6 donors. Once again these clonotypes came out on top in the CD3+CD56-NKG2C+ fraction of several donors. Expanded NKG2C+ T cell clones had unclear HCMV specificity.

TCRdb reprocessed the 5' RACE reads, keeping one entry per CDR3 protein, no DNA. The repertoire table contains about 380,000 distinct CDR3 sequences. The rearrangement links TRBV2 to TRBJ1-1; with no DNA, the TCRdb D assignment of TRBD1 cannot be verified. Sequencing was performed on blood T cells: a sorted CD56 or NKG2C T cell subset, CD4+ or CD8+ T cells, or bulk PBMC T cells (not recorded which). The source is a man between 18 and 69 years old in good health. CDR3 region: CASSQELQGRVNTEAFF.